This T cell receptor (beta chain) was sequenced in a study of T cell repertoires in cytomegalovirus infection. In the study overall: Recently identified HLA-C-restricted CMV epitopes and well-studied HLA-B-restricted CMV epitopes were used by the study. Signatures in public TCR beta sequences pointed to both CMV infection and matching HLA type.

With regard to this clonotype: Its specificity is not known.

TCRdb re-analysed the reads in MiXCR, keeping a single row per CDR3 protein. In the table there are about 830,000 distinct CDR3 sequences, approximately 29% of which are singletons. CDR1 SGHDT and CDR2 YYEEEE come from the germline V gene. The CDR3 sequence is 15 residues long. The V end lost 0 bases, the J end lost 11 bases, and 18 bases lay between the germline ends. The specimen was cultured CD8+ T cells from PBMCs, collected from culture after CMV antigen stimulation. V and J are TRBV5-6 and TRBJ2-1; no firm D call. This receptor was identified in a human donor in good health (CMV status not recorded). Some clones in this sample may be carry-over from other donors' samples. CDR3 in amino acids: CASSLVVSPLTKQFF. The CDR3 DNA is TGTGCCAGCAGCTTGGTGGTTAGTCCGCTAACTAAGCAGTTCTTC.